This is a list of T cell receptor beta chains from one sample in a study of blood T cell repertoires in COVID-19. Sequenced by immunoSEQ multiplex PCR; TCRdb stores in-frame clones only, minus some. The sample yields 60,000 to 90,000 clones, approximately 84% seen once. The source material was peripheral blood. Receptors originate from a man between 60 and 75 years old with active or convalescent COVID-19. Each CDR3 is given with its conserved first and last residue. A D gene is named only where the DNA matches it firmly. Some rows mark clone size as missing; the rest say once, few, many or name a class of expanded clone.

TGTGCCAGCAGCCTCCGCGCGACTAGTATCTACGAGCAGTACTTC	CASSLRATSIYEQYF	TRBV7-2	TRBJ2-7	.	.
TGCGCCAGCAGCCTATCGGCCGGTCAGGGGTCGTACGAGCAGTACTTC	CASSLSAGQGSYEQYF	TRBV5-1	TRBJ2-7	.	.
TGTGCCAGCAGTGAATGGGGCTTACAGCCCCAGCATTTT	CASSEWGLQPQHF	TRBV6-1	TRBJ1-5	.	many
TGTGCCAGCAGCTTGGTGTCTAGCGGGCAAGAGACCCAGTACTTC	CASSLVSSGQETQYF	TRBV5-4	TRBJ2-5	TRBD2	.
TGTGCCAGCTCCCCGACAGGGATAAACTATGGCTACACCTTC	CASSPTGINYGYTF	TRBV18	TRBJ1-2	TRBD1	.
TGTGCCAGTAGTATCAACAGGGGCGGTGGGTATGGCTACACCTTC	CASSINRGGGYGYTF	TRBV19	TRBJ1-2	TRBD1	.
TGTGCCAGCAGTTACGGGACAGGACGCGAGCAGTACTTC	CASSYGTGREQYF	TRBV12-3/TRBV12-4	TRBJ2-7	TRBD1	.
TGTGCCATCAGTGAGTCGGCGGGGGGGTCCTACGAGCAGTACTTC	CAISESAGGSYEQYF	TRBV10-3	TRBJ2-7	TRBD2	.
TGTGCCAGCAGTTTAAGGGCCTCCGGGACTAGCTCCTACGAGCAGTACTTC	CASSLRASGTSSYEQYF	TRBV27	TRBJ2-7	TRBD2	few
TGTGCCAGCAGCTTAGCGTCGGGACAGGGGGAAGGACGCTACACCTTC	CASSLASGQGEGRYTF	TRBV7-9	TRBJ1-2	TRBD1	.
TGTGCCAGCAGCCCTGTACTAGCGGGGGGGCGAGATACGCAGTATTTT	CASSPVLAGGRDTQYF	TRBV9	TRBJ2-3	TRBD2	.
TGTGCCAGCGTTGCAGGGGTGGACACTGAAGCTTTCTTT	CASVAGVDTEAFF	TRBV2	TRBJ1-1	.	.
TGCAGTGCTAGTAACAGGGGGCGCGGCTACACCTTC	CSASNRGRGYTF	TRBV20-1	TRBJ1-2	TRBD1	.
TGCGCCAGCAGCCTAGCCCCCTACGAGCAGTACTTC	CASSLAPYEQYF	TRBV5-1	TRBJ2-7	.	.
TGTGCCTCCTCAGACACACTTCAACTTTTCTCTGGAAACACCATATATTTT	CASSDTLQLFSGNTIYF	TRBV19	TRBJ1-3	.	once
TGTGCCATCAGACTCCGACAGGGATCCTCTGGAAACACCATATATTTT	CAIRLRQGSSGNTIYF	TRBV10-3	TRBJ1-3	TRBD1	.
TGCGCCAGCAGACAGACAGGGGGGAGGATTAACTATGGCTACACCTTC	CASRQTGGRINYGYTF	TRBV10-1	TRBJ1-2	TRBD1	once
TGTGCCACCAGTGATTTGCTCGGGGAGCAGTTCTTC	CATSDLLGEQFF	TRBV24-1	TRBJ2-1	.	.
TGTGCCAGCAGCACCGGGACAGGGGTTCATGGCTACACCTTC	CASSTGTGVHGYTF	TRBV6-5	TRBJ1-2	TRBD1	.
TGTGCCAGCAGAGGCAGACAGGGACGGGCCGGGGAGCTGTTTTTT	CASRGRQGRAGELFF	TRBV6-5	TRBJ2-2	TRBD1	.
TGTGCCAGCAGCCAAGTTCGACTCCCACAGTATTTT	CASSQVRLPQYF	TRBV3-1/TRBV3-2	TRBJ2-3	.	.
TGCAGCGTTCGGGCAGGGGGCGTGGAGGATACTGAAGCTTTCTTT	CSVRAGGVEDTEAFF	TRBV29-1	TRBJ1-1	TRBD1	.
TGTGCCAGCAGCCAATCCGCGGTACCGGGGTTGGATACGCAGTATTTT	CASSQSAVPGLDTQYF	TRBV3-1/TRBV3-2	TRBJ2-3	.	few
TGTGCCAGCAGTAATCAACAGGGCCAGGCTAACTATGGCTACACCTTC	CASSNQQGQANYGYTF	TRBV4-2	TRBJ1-2	.	.
TGCGCCAGCAGCCGAAACAGGGGGAACACTGAAGCTTTCTTT	CASSRNRGNTEAFF	TRBV5-1	TRBJ1-1	TRBD1	.
TGCGCCAGCAGCCAAGATCCCCTTACGTATAGCAATGAGCAGTTCTTC	CASSQDPLTYSNEQFF	TRBV4-3	TRBJ2-1	.	.
TGTGCCAGCAGCGTAGGGCATGGCAGGGTAGTTTTTGAGCAGTTCTTC	CASSVGHGRVVFEQFF	TRBV9	TRBJ2-1	.	once